This entry is about one TCR beta chain. The sample belongs to a study of T cell changes during pregnancy in multiple sclerosis. Using immunoSEQ multiplex PCR, the repertoire was profiled, and TCRdb retains in-frame clones only, with some absent. The table lists fewer than 85,000 clones, roughly 92% of them singletons. Germline loops: CDR1 DFQATT, CDR2 SNEGSKA (reference sequence). There are 11 residues in the CDR3. Trimming pared 1 base from V and 4 bases from J, leaving 4 bases between. This specimen consisted of peripheral blood, obtained in the second trimester of pregnancy. This sequence joins TRBV20-1 and TRBJ1-2, with D hard to call. This TCR was recovered from a female donor with multiple sclerosis, enrolled in a pregnancy study. CDR3 loop: CSARGAYGYTF. CDR3 in DNA: TGCAGTGCTAGAGGGGCCTATGGCTACACCTTC.